This note documents a single T cell receptor beta chain sequence. The junction does not match germline at one end; this may be a read error. Each of the donors had about 9.9 milliliters of peripheral blood drawn into EDTA-treated Vacutainer tubes. A J-beta primer mix and a sample-barcoded 5' primer were used in a second PCR of roughly 7 to 12 cycles. TCRdb ran MiXCR on the 5' RACE reads and lists one entry per CDR3 protein. This repertoire shows under 1,100,000 distinct CDR3 sequences, roughly a quarter found once; its top ten account for about 0.8%. This sample is part of a study of blood T cells in healthy people across ages. Study in general: For every two T cells, template switching captured about one barcoded beta molecule.

The CDR3 runs 15 residues. These data are also associated with another study on T cells of mothers and their children.

This receptor was identified in a girl aged 2-10 years in good health. The sequencing input was blood. This rearrangement joins TRBV12-3 or TRBV12-4 to TRBJ2-2; possible D gene TRBD1, 7 bases. This chain's CDR3 is CASSPGGSNTGELFF. As DNA, the CDR3 is TGCGCCAGCAGCCCAGGGGGGTCGAACACCGGGGAGCTGTTTTTT.